This T cell receptor (beta chain) was sequenced for a study of beta chain features in type 1 diabetes. General study results and limits: The VDJ junctions of type 1 diabetes patients carried fewer insertions and more deletions. Moderate yet significant TCRB CDR3 shortening was seen in Type 1 diabetes patients in all four CD4+ subsets. Relative to healthy donors, patients appeared to have naive, central memory and Treg TCRB repertoires that were more similar.

Isolated RNA was reverse transcribed in full, so expressed TCRB transcripts were sequenced. Assay used: immunoSEQ multiplex PCR; TCRdb lists only in-frame clones, some missing. The sample yields 130,000 to 150,000 clones, around a tenth seen once. In regard to this clone: Its antigen is still unknown.

The CDR3 has 16 residues. Germline CDR1 SGHTA, CDR2 FQGNSA. With 4 bases clipped from V and 6 bases from J, the junction kept 12 bases outside the gene matches. Sequencing was performed on central memory CD4+ T cells from blood. The sequence was obtained from a man between 18 and 35 years old in good health. This chain connects TRBV7-2 to TRBJ1-2, with 9 bases lining up with TRBD1. CDR3 nucleotides: TGTGCCAGCAGCTCCCGTCCCGGGACAGGGTTAGATGGCTACACCTTC. Protein sequence: CASSSRPGTGLDGYTF. Together with reference TRBV7-2 and TRBJ1-2, the CDR3 gives the full variable domain: GAGVSQSPSNKVTEKGKDVELRCDPISGHTALYWYRQSLGQGLEFLIYFQGNSAPDKSGLPSDRFSAERTGGSVSTLTIQRTQQEDSAVYLCASSSRPGTGLDGYTFGSGTRLTVV.